These 9 T cell receptor beta chains were sequenced from one sample in a study of CD8 T cells in ankylosing spondylitis. TCRdb fed the 5' RACE reads into MiXCR, producing one record per CDR3 protein. Seen here are 300,000 to 350,000 distinct CDR3 sequences, approximately 15% observed once, and the top ten hold about 1.1%. Sequenced: blood, either unsorted or a sorted T cell fraction (not recorded which). The receptors derive from a male donor with ankylosing spondylitis or in good health (not recorded which).

This clonotype has just a few counts. V is TRBV5-1 and J is TRBJ2-4, with D unclear. Germline V gene data show CDR1 as SGHRS and CDR2 as YFSETQ. This CDR3 comprises 11 residues. V lost 7 bases and J lost 3, with 5 bases in between. CDR3 amino acids: CASRGKNIQYF. CDR3 bases: TGCGCCAGCCGCGGCAAAAACATTCAGTACTTC.

In regard to this clonotype: One junction end does not reproduce the germline sequence, and a read error may be involved. This chain joins TRBV5-5 and TRBJ1-2; D not resolved. The CDR3 extends over 8 amino acids. Germline assignment: CDR1 SGHKS and CDR2 YYEKEE (reference sequence). CDR3 bases: TGTGCCAGCAGTCTGACGGATTTC. Residues: CASSLTDF.

The gene calls are TRBV12-3 or TRBV12-4 and TRBJ2-1; TRBD2 matches at 9 bases. Unmatched junction bases numbered 15, after V lost 6 bases and J lost 9 bases. This CDR3 spans 16 amino acids. The CDR3 loop is CASRFPEAGGLSEQFF. DNA of the CDR3: TGTGCCAGCAGGTTCCCTGAAGCGGGGGGCCTAAGTGAGCAGTTCTTC.

This clonotype turned up a few times. This sequence joins TRBV4-2 and TRBJ2-3; no definite D call. Trimming left V 4 bases short and J 1 base short, with 15 bases between. The CDR3 has 16 residues. Per germline, CDR1 LGHNA and CDR2 YNFKEQ. CDR3 DNA: TGTGCCAGCAGCCGTCAGCTTTTCCTAGGCACAGATACGCAGTATTTT. The encoded protein is CASSRQLFLGTDTQYF.

V and J are TRBV7-8 and TRBJ2-1; 7 bases match TRBD2. Germline values: CDR1 SGHVS, CDR2 FQNEAQ. This CDR3 contains 16 residues. V gave up 9 bases and J gave up 8 bases; unmatched junction bases: 19. This CDR3 is CASGLNVVGRTDEQFF. Written as DNA, the CDR3 is TGTGCCAGTGGTCTAAATGTCGTCGGGAGGACTGATGAGCAGTTCTTC.

This chain joins TRBV7-9 and TRBJ2-5; D is uncertain. CDR1 is SEHNR and CDR2 is FQNEAQ in the germline V gene (reference sequence). The CDR3 runs to 12 residues. Trimming shortened V by 5 bases and J by 6 bases, and 10 bases separated the two germline ends. In nucleotides, the CDR3 is TGTGCCAGCAGCCCGGAGTGGAAGACCCAGTACTTC. Residues: CASSPEWKTQYF.

This clonotype came up many times. This chain uses TRBV12-3 or TRBV12-4 with TRBJ2-1; D is possibly TRBD1 or TRBD2 (5 bases each). V lost 4 bases to trimming and J lost 5 bases, with 18 bases between them. The CDR3 consists of 16 residues. The CDR3 sequence: CASSSTTSGPNNEQFF. The DNA for the CDR3 is TGTGCCAGCAGTTCAACGACATCGGGGCCGAACAATGAGCAGTTCTTC.

This clonotype was recorded a few times. V gene TRBV2 combines with J gene TRBJ2-5; a weak D match, TRBD2 (6 bases). The germline V gene encodes CDR1 SNHLY and CDR2 FYNNEI. Trimming stripped 11 bases from V and 7 bases from J, with 23 bases between. CDR3 length: 14 residues. The CDR3 bases are TGTGCCGGGGTTCGGGGGTCTCTTGCGTGGACCCAGTACTTC. Translation gives CAGVRGSLAWTQYF.

V is TRBV27 and J is TRBJ1-5; no firm D call. This CDR3 has 13 residues. CDR1 is MNHEY and CDR2 is SMNVEV in the germline V gene (reference sequence). V lost 5 bases and J lost 9, with 14 bases in between. In DNA, the CDR3 is TGTGCCAGCAGTCAACGGAGGAGTGGGCCCCAGCATTTT. Translating gives CASSQRRSGPQHF.